This T cell receptor (beta chain) was captured in a study of blood T cell repertoires in COVID-19. On the study more broadly: COVID-19 samples from acute and convalescent phases originated in the United States, Italy and Spain.

TCRdb keeps only in-frame clones here, not all; method: immunoSEQ multiplex PCR. The sample carries 90,000 to 130,000 clones, less than 85% recorded once. The CDR3 sequence is 16 residues long. Germline V CDR1 and CDR2: SGHAT, FQNNGV. V lost 5 bases to trimming and J lost 6 bases; unmatched junction nucleotides: 14. The source is a woman aged 35 to 49 with acute or convalescent COVID-19. The chain has TRBV11-2 and TRBJ2-3, with 7 bases lining up with TRBD2. The sequenced material came from peripheral blood. The CDR3 sequence is CASSRGTGGFSDTQYF. CDR3 in DNA: TGTGCCAGCAGCCGTGGGACGGGGGGTTTTTCGGATACGCAGTATTTT.